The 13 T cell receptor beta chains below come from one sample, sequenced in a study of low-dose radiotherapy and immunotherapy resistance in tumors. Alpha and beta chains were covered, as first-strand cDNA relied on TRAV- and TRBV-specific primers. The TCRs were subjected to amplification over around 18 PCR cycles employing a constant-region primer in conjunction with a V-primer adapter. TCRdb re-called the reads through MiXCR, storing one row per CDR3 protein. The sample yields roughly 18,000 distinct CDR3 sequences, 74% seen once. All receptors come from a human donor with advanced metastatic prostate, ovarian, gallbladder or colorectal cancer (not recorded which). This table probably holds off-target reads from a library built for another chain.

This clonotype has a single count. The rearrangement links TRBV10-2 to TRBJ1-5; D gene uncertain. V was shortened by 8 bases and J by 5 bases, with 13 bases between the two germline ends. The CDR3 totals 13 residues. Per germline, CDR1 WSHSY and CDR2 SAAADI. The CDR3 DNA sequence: TGCGCCAGCTCGCCGGGCCTCGATCAGCCCCAGCATTTT. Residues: CASSPGLDQPQHF.

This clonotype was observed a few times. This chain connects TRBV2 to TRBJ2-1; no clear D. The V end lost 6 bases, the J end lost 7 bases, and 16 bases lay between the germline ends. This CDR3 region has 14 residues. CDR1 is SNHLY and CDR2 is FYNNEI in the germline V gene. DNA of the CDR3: TGTGCCAGCAGCCGAGGTCGAGCTGGAAATGAGCAGTTCTTC. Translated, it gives CASSRGRAGNEQFF.

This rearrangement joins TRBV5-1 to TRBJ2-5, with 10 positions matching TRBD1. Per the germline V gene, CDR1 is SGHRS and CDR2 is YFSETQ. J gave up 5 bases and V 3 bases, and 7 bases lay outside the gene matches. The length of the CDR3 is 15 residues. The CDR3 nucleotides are TGCGCCAGCAGCTCAACCGGGACAGGGGTCGAGACCCAGTACTTC. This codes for CASSSTGTGVETQYF.

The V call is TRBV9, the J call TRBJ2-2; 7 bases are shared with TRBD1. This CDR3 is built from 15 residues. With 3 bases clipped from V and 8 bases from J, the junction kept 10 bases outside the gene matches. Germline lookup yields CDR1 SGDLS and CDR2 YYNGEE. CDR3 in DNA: TGTGCCAGCAGCGGATCGACAGGGAGTGGAGGGGAGCTGTTTTTT. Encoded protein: CASSGSTGSGGELFF. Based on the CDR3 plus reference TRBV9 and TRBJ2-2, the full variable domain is DSGVTQTPKHLITATGQRVTLRCSPRSGDLSVYWYQQSLDQGLQFLIQYYNGEERAKGNILERFSAQQFPDLHSELNLSSLELGDSALYFCASSGSTGSGGELFFGEGSRLTVL.

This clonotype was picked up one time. CDR3 coding DNA: TGCGCCAGCAGCCAAGATTTCCGTCATGAGCAGTTCTTC. Its protein product is CASSQDFRHEQFF. The rearrangement joins TRBV1 to TRBJ2-1. TRBV1 is noted as a pseudogene. This CDR3 has 13 residues.

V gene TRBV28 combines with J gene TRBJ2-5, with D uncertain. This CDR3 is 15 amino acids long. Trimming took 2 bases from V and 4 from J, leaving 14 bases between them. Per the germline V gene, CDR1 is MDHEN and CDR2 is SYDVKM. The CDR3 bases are TGTGCCAGCAGTTTAATGGGGTATAGTGGAGAGACCCAGTACTTC. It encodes CASSLMGYSGETQYF.

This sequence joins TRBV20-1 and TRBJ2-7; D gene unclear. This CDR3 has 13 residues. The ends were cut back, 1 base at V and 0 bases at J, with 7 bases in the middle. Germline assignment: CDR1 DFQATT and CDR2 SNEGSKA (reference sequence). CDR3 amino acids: CSARGGDSYEQYF. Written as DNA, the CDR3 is TGCAGTGCTAGAGGTGGGGACTCCTACGAGCAGTACTTC.

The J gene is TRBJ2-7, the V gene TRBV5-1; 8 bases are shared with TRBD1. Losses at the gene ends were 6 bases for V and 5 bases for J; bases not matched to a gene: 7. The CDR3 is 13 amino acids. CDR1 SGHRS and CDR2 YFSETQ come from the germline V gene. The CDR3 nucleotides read TGCGCCAGCACGAGGACAGGGCTGGACGAGCAGTACTTC. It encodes CASTRTGLDEQYF.

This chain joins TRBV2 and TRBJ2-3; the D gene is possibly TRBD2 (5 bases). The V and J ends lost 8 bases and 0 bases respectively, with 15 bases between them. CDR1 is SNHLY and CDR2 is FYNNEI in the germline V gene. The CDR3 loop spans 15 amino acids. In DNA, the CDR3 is TGTGCCAGCGGGCCCTTAACGGGGAGCACAGATACGCAGTATTTT. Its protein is CASGPLTGSTDTQYF.

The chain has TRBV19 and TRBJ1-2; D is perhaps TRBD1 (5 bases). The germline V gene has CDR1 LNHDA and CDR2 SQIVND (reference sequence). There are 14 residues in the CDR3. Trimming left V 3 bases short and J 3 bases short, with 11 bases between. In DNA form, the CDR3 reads TGTGCCAGTAGTATGAAGGGGTCGGACTATGGCTACACCTTC. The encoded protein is CASSMKGSDYGYTF.

Written as DNA, the CDR3 is TGTGCCAGCAGCTTCCGAGGACAGGACAATCAGCCCCAGCATTTT. Translation: CASSFRGQDNQPQHF. The rearrangement links TRBV5-6 to TRBJ1-5; TRBD1 matches at 7 bases. The CDR3 is 15 amino acids. The germline CDR1 and CDR2 sequences are SGHDT and YYEEEE. V shed 2 bases, J shed 3 bases, and the junction held 5 bases outside the gene matches. Drawing the rest from reference TRBV5-6 and TRBJ1-5, the complete variable domain is DAGVTQSPTHLIKTRGQQVTLRCSPKSGHDTVSWYQQALGQGPQFIFQYYEEEERQRGNFPDRFSGHQFPNYSSELNVNALLLGDSALYLCASSFRGQDNQPQHFGDGTRLSIL.

The CDR3 reads CASSTPWRGDTEAFF. CDR3 bases: TGTGCCAGTAGTACCCCCTGGAGGGGTGACACTGAAGCTTTCTTT. The chain links TRBV19 to TRBJ1-1; D possibly corresponds to TRBD1 (5 bases). The V end lost 4 bases, the J end lost 3 bases, and 15 bases lay between the germline ends. The CDR3 consists of 15 residues. Germline V CDR1 and CDR2: LNHDA, SQIVND (reference sequence).

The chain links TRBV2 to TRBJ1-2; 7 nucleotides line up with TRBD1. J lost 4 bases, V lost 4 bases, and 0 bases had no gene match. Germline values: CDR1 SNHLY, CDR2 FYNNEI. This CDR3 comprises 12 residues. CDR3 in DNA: TGTGCCAGCAGTGGGACAGGCTATGGCTACACCTTC. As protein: CASSGTGYGYTF. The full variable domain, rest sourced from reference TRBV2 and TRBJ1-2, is EPEVTQTPSHQVTQMGQEVILRCVPISNHLYFYWYRQILGQKVEFLVSFYNNEISEKSEIFDDQFSVERPDGSNFTLKIRSTKLEDSAMYFCASSGTGYGYTFGSGTRLTVV.